This T cell receptor (beta chain) came from a study of CD8+ T cells in alopecia areata. Points on this clone: Antigen: not known.

cDNA serving as the sequencing template came from extracted, reverse transcribed RNA. Here immunoSEQ multiplex PCR was the method, and the copy in TCRdb shows in-frame clones only, minus some. The profile shows under 150,000 clones, 50% to 55% of them singletons. General observations from the study: Tofacitinib significantly lowered scalp clonality and expanded CD8+ clones among the top 100. Persistence of many expanded lesional clones was seen in scalp and blood during tofacitinib.

In germline, CDR1 is MNHEY, CDR2 SMNVEV (reference sequence). The ends were cut back, 0 bases at V and 6 bases at J, with 20 bases in the middle. The CDR3 extends over 17 amino acids. Treatment given: oral pan-JAK inhibitor, 5-10 mg twice daily. Material: CD4+ T cells sorted from blood, obtained at week 4, from a patient treated with tofacitinib. The gene calls are TRBV27 and TRBJ2-5; D is tentatively TRBD1 or TRBD2 (7 bases each). This receptor was obtained from a human donor with alopecia areata. The DNA of the CDR3 is TGTGCCAGCAGTTTATCGGGAGGGGGCGCCCCAGGGAAGACCCAGTACTTC. It translates to CASSLSGGGAPGKTQYF.